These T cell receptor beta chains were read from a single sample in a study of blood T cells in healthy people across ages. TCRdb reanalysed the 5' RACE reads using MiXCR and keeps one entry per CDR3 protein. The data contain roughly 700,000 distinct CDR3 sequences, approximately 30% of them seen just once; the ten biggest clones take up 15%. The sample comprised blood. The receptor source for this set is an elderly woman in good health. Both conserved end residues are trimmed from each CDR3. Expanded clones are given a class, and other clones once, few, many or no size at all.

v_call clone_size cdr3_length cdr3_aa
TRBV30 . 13 AWSKSDGPGAGYT
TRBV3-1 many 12 ASSQKGTGNGYT
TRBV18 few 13 ASSPKAGGPHGYT
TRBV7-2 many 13 ASSFLGGAQETQY
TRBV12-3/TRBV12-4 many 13 ASSEVSRNAREQF
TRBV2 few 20 ASSGRRSGEGISGASNQPQH
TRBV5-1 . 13 AGSREGTGIDEQY
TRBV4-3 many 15 ASSQETGGANTDTQY
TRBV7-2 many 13 ASSLESTVRSIQY
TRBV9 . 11 ASSGGWGAEAF
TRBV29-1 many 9 SVTRGHEQY
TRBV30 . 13 AWSTGAASTDTQY
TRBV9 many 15 ASSVAVPGQGADTQY
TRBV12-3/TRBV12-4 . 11 ASSLQWNYGYT
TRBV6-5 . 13 ASSYAGLASETQY
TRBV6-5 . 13 ASSYVGLGNTEAF
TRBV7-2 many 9 ASSLVEEQF
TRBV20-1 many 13 SARVAGALGNEQF
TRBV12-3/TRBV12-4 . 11 ASSLTRECEQY
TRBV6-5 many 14 ASSYSTGQGSYEQY